Presented here are 5 T cell receptor beta chains from one specimen sequenced in a study of lymphopenia after photon versus proton radiotherapy. Assay: immunoSEQ multiplex PCR; the TCRdb copy retains only in-frame clones and omits some. The top ten hold about 4.3% of the sample, which has around 150,000 clones, roughly nine tenths seen once. The material was peripheral blood, obtained from a patient treated with photon-based radiotherapy. All receptors come from a man aged 45-60 years with gastric cancer.

This chain uses TRBV11-2 with TRBJ2-7, with TRBD2 identical over 11 bases. The J segment lost 3 bases and the V segment lost 5 bases, leaving 9 bases of the junction unmatched. The germline V gene has CDR1 SGHAT and CDR2 FQNNGV. CDR3 length: 16 residues. The CDR3 reads CASSTSTSGSIYEQYF. The DNA for the CDR3 is TGTGCCAGCAGCACCTCCACTAGCGGGAGTATCTACGAGCAGTACTTC.

V usage is TRBV18 and J usage is TRBJ1-2, with D possibly matching TRBD1 (6 bases). Germline-derived CDR1 and CDR2 are KGHSH and LQKENI. V shed 2 bases and J shed 2 bases, with 12 bases lying between them. This CDR3 contains 15 residues. CDR3 DNA: TGTGCCAGCTCACCAGGCGTGGGGGGCAACTATGGCTACACCTTC. Its protein is CASSPGVGGNYGYTF.

The chain employs TRBV28 and TRBJ1-5, with unresolved D. CDR3 size: 15 residues. Between the trimmed V and J ends, which lost 6 bases and 1 base, there was a span of 13 bases. From germline, CDR1 is MDHEN and CDR2 SYDVKM. The DNA for the CDR3 is TGTGCCAGCAGGAGCCTGGGCAGCAGCAATCAGCCCCAGCATTTT. Translated, it gives CASRSLGSSNQPQHF.

This chain connects TRBV6-1 to TRBJ1-2; D call uncertain. The CDR3 has 17 amino acids. The V end lost 3 bases, the J end lost 2 bases, and 19 bases lay between the germline ends. Germline CDR1 is MNHNS and CDR2 is SASEGT. The CDR3 region is CASSDSVLPLGNYGYTF. The CDR3 bases are TGTGCCAGCAGTGATTCAGTCCTGCCTTTGGGCAACTATGGCTACACCTTC.

This chain connects TRBV5-1 to TRBJ2-3; the D gene is possibly TRBD2 (6 bases). The germline gives CDR1 SGHRS, CDR2 YFSETQ. There are 13 residues in the CDR3. V lost 3 bases and J 4 bases, leaving 9 bases between the germline ends. The CDR3 is CASSYRLADTQYF. CDR3 bases: TGCGCCAGCAGCTACCGACTAGCAGATACGCAGTATTTT.